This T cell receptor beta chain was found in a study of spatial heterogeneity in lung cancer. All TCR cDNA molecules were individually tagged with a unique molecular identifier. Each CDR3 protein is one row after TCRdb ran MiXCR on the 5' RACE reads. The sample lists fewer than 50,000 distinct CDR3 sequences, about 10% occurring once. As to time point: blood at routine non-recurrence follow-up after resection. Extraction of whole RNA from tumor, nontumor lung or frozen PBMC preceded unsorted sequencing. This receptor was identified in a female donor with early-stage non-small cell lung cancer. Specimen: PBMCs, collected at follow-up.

The DNA of the CDR3 is TGTGCCAGCAGTTCGGCGTGGGGGTCCTACGAGCAGTACTTC. This translates into CASSSAWGSYEQYF. This chain uses TRBV13 with TRBJ2-7; either TRBD1 or TRBD2 may fit D (5 bases each). Trimming removed 6 bases from V and 1 base from J, with 13 bases in between. The germline gives CDR1 PRHDT, CDR2 FYEKMQ (reference sequence). This CDR3 has 14 residues.